The text below deals with one T cell receptor (beta chain). Its specificity is not known. In the PCR, 60 Vbeta and 13 Jbeta primers were used. The data were produced by immunoSEQ multiplex PCR, yet TCRdb's version contains in-frame clones alone and is incomplete. The table includes about 110,000 clones, around 80% detected once. This sample stems from a study of cytomegalovirus exposure and HLA in healthy donors. The study, taken as a whole, reports: For TCR beta chains, V- and J-gene trimming was later linked to a missense DCLRE1C variant. Analysis was performed later, and it showed HLA-associated TCR beta chains to be more clonally expanded than equally common others. Most of the TCR beta V segments (in an earlier analysis) were productive either about 87% or about 30% of the time.

Germline V gene lookup returns CDR1 SGHDT and CDR2 YYEEEE. The CDR3 contains 16 residues. V lost 4 bases, J lost 3 bases, and 6 bases stayed unmatched. This sequence was found in a man aged 25-45 years in good health and CMV-seropositive. Sequenced sample: PBMCs. The chain has TRBV5-6 and TRBJ2-5; 13 bases map to TRBD2. As DNA, the CDR3 is TGTGCCAGCAGCGGCTACGGGACTAGCGGGGAAGAGACCCAGTACTTC. Encoded protein: CASSGYGTSGEETQYF.